Presented here are 29 T cell receptor beta chains from one specimen sequenced in a study of blood T cell repertoires in COVID-19. Using immunoSEQ multiplex PCR, the repertoire was profiled, and TCRdb retains in-frame clones only, with some absent. Found here are fewer than 200,000 clones, 80% to 90% of them singletons; the top ten hold roughly 8.6%. Sequenced material: PBMCs or T cells enriched from blood (not recorded which). The receptors originated from a woman between 18 and 29 years old who had recovered from COVID-19.

The chain has TRBV18 and TRBJ2-2; weak D call: TRBD2 (5 bases). Between the trimmed V and J ends, which lost 5 bases and 0 bases, there was a span of 10 bases. The germline V gene has CDR1 KGHSH and CDR2 LQKENI. This CDR3 spans 15 amino acids. The CDR3 DNA follows: TGTGCCAGCTCAGCGACGACTACGAACACCGGGGAGCTGTTTTTT. Protein sequence: CASSATTTNTGELFF.

The rearrangement uses TRBV5-1 and TRBJ1-2; D gene ambiguous. The V and J ends lost 0 bases and 0 bases respectively, with 12 bases between them. This CDR3 is built from 16 residues. Germline V gives CDR1 SGHRS, CDR2 YFSETQ. The CDR3 is CASSLGTALTNYGYTF. CDR3 nucleotides: TGCGCCAGCAGCTTGGGCACTGCACTAACTAACTATGGCTACACCTTC. The complete variable domain, with remaining parts taken from reference TRBV5-1 and TRBJ1-2, reads KAGVTQTPRYLIKTRGQQVTLSCSPISGHRSVSWYQQTPGQGLQFLFEYFSETQRNKGNFPGRFSGRQFSNSRSEMNVSTLELGDSALYLCASSLGTALTNYGYTFGSGTRLTVV.

The V and J genes are TRBV2 and TRBJ1-2, with D unresolved. Germline CDR1 and CDR2: SNHLY and FYNNEI. Trimming removed 10 bases from V and 3 bases from J, with 12 bases in between. This CDR3 region has 12 residues. The CDR3 DNA is TGTGCCACCGAGACTTTAGACTATGGCTACACCTTC. This translates into CATETLDYGYTF.

V and J are TRBV3-1 (or the pseudogene TRBV3-2) and TRBJ2-5; 9 nucleotides match TRBD2. There are 17 residues in the CDR3. V shed 1 base, J shed 0 bases, and the junction held 6 bases outside the gene matches. The germline V gene encodes CDR1 LGHDT and CDR2 YNNKEL (reference sequence). CDR3 bases: TGTGCCAGCAGCCAAGGGGTTGCGGGAGGGTACCAAGAGACCCAGTACTTC. Residues: CASSQGVAGGYQETQYF.

CDR3 region: CASIAGAPKSTDTQYF. The CDR3 bases are TGTGCCAGCATAGCGGGGGCCCCGAAATCCACAGATACGCAGTATTTT. This chain connects TRBV7-2 to TRBJ2-3, with TRBD2 identical over 9 bases. The CDR3 runs to 16 residues. Germline CDR1 reads SGHTA; CDR2 reads FQGNSA. Losses at the gene ends were 7 bases for V and 2 bases for J; bases not matched to a gene: 10.

The CDR3 reads CASSVSGVRGYTF. The CDR3 DNA follows: TGCGCCAGCAGTGTCTCGGGGGTACGAGGCTACACCTTC. The J gene is TRBJ1-2, the V gene TRBV10-2, with TRBD1 as a possible D gene (5 bases). CDR3 length equals 13 residues. V gave up 4 bases and J gave up 8 bases, with 14 bases separating them. Germline V gives CDR1 WSHSY, CDR2 SAAADI.

This clone was picked up one time. This sequence joins TRBV28 and TRBJ2-7, with D maybe TRBD1 (6 bases). The CDR3 runs 14 residues. The V and J ends lost 6 bases and 0 bases respectively, with 12 bases between them. CDR1 and CDR2 (germline): MDHEN, SYDVKM. The CDR3 DNA sequence: TGTGCCAGCAGGGAAGGGGGTCTCTCCTACGAGCAGTACTTC. The encoded protein is CASREGGLSYEQYF.

This clone has a count of ten or more. This chain links TRBV4-2 with TRBJ1-3; D not certain. Deletions cut 0 bases from V and 0 bases from J, with 9 bases between. The CDR3 is 16 amino acids. Looked up from germline, CDR1 is LGHNA and CDR2 is YNFKEQ. The chain's CDR3 is CASSQDLGDSGNTIYF. The CDR3 bases are TGTGCCAGCAGCCAAGATCTCGGGGACTCTGGAAACACCATATATTTT.

V usage is TRBV18 and J usage is TRBJ2-1; 10 nucleotides match TRBD2. Looked up from germline, CDR1 is KGHSH and CDR2 is LQKENI. J lost 3 bases, V lost 2 bases, and 10 bases had no gene match. The CDR3 spans 18 residues. The CDR3 nucleotides are TGTGCCAGCTCACCAAGGCTAGCGGGAGCCCCGGGCTACAATGAGCAGTTCTTC. Translating gives CASSPRLAGAPGYNEQFF.

The chain joins TRBV7-9 to TRBJ2-7; tentatively, D is TRBD2 (5 bases). In germline, CDR1 is SEHNR, CDR2 FQNEAQ (reference sequence). The germline V and J ends were trimmed by 0 bases and 1 base, with 13 bases remaining between them. This CDR3 has 16 residues. The CDR3 DNA is TGTGCCAGCAGCTTAGCGCGGGCTCAGCCTTCCTACGAGCAGTACTTC. Its protein is CASSLARAQPSYEQYF.

The count of this clone is one. The chain is built from TRBV11-2 and TRBJ2-5, with 7 bases fitting TRBD1. The V segment lost 5 bases and the J segment 4 bases; nucleotides outside the gene matches: 4. CDR1 and CDR2 from the germline V gene are SGHAT and FQNNGV. The CDR3 is 13 residues long. Written as DNA, the CDR3 is TGTGCCAGCAGCCGAGGGGGCATAGAGACCCAGTACTTC. Protein: CASSRGGIETQYF.

This chain connects TRBV28 to TRBJ2-3, with 8 positions matching TRBD1. CDR3 length: 15 residues. V was pared by 0 bases and J by 2 bases, with 1 base of the junction left unmatched. Per germline, CDR1 MDHEN and CDR2 SYDVKM. CDR3: CASSLWTGDTDTQYF. The CDR3 DNA reads as TGTGCCAGCAGTTTATGGACAGGGGACACAGATACGCAGTATTTT.

The chain has TRBV5-1 and TRBJ1-1; D is possibly TRBD1 (6 bases). The CDR3 contains 14 residues. Trimming took off 3 bases at V and 2 bases at J, with 11 bases between the two ends. The germline V gene has CDR1 SGHRS and CDR2 YFSETQ. DNA of the CDR3: TGCGCCAGCAGCTCGGGACAATCAAACACTGAAGCTTTCTTT. Translation: CASSSGQSNTEAFF.

The chain joins TRBV7-2 to TRBJ1-4; no definite D call. The CDR3 contains 15 residues. From germline, CDR1 is SGHTA and CDR2 FQGNSA. V shed 4 bases and J shed 7 bases, with 16 bases lying between them. For the CDR3, the DNA is TGTGCCAGCAGCTGGGGAGTTTTAGGAGGTGAAAAACTGTTTTTT. Translated: CASSWGVLGGEKLFF.

The chain couples TRBV29-1 to TRBJ2-7; TRBD1 matches 11 bases. The germline CDR1 and CDR2 sequences are SQVTM and ANQGSEA. The CDR3 runs 11 residues. V gave up 7 bases and J gave up 7 bases; unmatched junction bases: 3. The CDR3 coding sequence is TGCAGCGGGACAGGGGGCAGGGAGCAGTACTTC. Protein sequence: CSGTGGREQYF.

This chain uses TRBV4-3 with TRBJ1-4; 8 bases match TRBD1. Germline lookup yields CDR1 LGHNA and CDR2 YSLEER. The CDR3 is 16 amino acids. With V trimmed by 4 bases and J by 1 base, 5 bases remained unmatched. CDR3 loop: CASSPSGGITNEKLFF. CDR3 sequence (DNA): TGCGCCAGCAGCCCCTCAGGGGGCATAACTAATGAAAAACTGTTTTTT.

This clone was recorded only once. V is TRBV20-1 and J is TRBJ2-1; D possibly corresponds to TRBD2 (5 bases). V was trimmed by 3 bases and J by 5 bases, leaving 23 bases between them. Germline-derived CDR1 and CDR2 are DFQATT and SNEGSKA (reference sequence). There are 17 residues in the CDR3. CDR3 residues: CSASTNFENLAHNEQFF. The CDR3 DNA is TGCAGTGCTAGTACGAACTTCGAGAATCTAGCCCACAATGAGCAGTTCTTC.

The chain recombines TRBV14 with TRBJ2-2; 7 positions match TRBD2. V lost 4 bases to trimming and J lost 1 base; unmatched junction nucleotides: 3. Germline V lookup: CDR1 SGHDN, CDR2 FVKESK. The CDR3 is 15 amino acids. The CDR3 DNA follows: TGTGCCAGCAGCCTGACTAGCTGGAACACCGGGGAGCTGTTTTTT. Its protein product is CASSLTSWNTGELFF.

This clone was recorded a few times. The chain uses TRBV5-1 and TRBJ2-3; D unresolved. V lost 5 bases and J lost 3, with 4 bases in between. Germline values: CDR1 SGHRS, CDR2 YFSETQ. The length of the CDR3 is 11 residues. The CDR3 sequence is CASRATDTQYF. CDR3 DNA: TGCGCCAGCAGAGCGACAGATACGCAGTATTTT.

The V and J genes are TRBV19 and TRBJ2-7, with a weak D call TRBD2 (5 bases). The CDR3 runs to 14 residues. From germline, CDR1 is LNHDA and CDR2 SQIVND (reference sequence). V was trimmed by 3 bases and J by 3 bases, leaving 12 bases between them. CDR3 region: CASSMARGNYEQYF. CDR3 sequence (DNA): TGTGCCAGTAGTATGGCCCGGGGTAACTACGAGCAGTACTTC. The full variable domain, completed using reference TRBV19 and TRBJ2-7, is DGGITQSPKYLFRKEGQNVTLSCEQNLNHDAMYWYRQDPGQGLRLIYYSQIVNDFQKGDIAEGYSVSREKKESFPLTVTSAQKNPTAFYLCASSMARGNYEQYFGPGTRLTVT.

The V gene is TRBV27, the J gene TRBJ1-6; 7 nucleotides agree with TRBD1. The ends lost 4 bases at V and 10 bases at J; junction bases unmatched: 7. Germline assignment: CDR1 MNHEY and CDR2 SMNVEV (reference sequence). The CDR3 runs to 14 residues. In DNA form, the CDR3 reads TGTGCCAGCAGTTCAAACAGGGGCAGGTCACCCCTCCACTTT. It is translated as CASSSNRGRSPLHF.

The rearrangement uses TRBV1 and TRBJ2-5; whether TRBD2, the table's D call, matches the DNA was not checked. TRBV1 is a listed pseudogene. This CDR3 has 17 residues. The DNA for the CDR3 is TGCACCAGCAGCCCCCGGGCCAACCTCGGAGGGGTAGAGACCCAGTACTTC. Protein sequence: CTSSPRANLGGVETQYF.

V and J are TRBV2 and TRBJ1-6, with 9 nucleotides matching TRBD1. There are 15 residues in the CDR3. Germline V lookup: CDR1 SNHLY, CDR2 FYNNEI. V shed 5 bases and J 14 bases; nucleotides not matched to a gene: 13. CDR3 nucleotide sequence: TGTGCCAGCAGTTGGACAGGGGCGGATGGTTGGACCCTCCACTTT. This encodes CASSWTGADGWTLHF.

V gene TRBV19 combines with J gene TRBJ1-6, with TRBD1 as a possible D gene (6 bases). This CDR3 is 15 amino acids long. Germline CDR1 is LNHDA and CDR2 is SQIVND (reference sequence). Trimming removed 6 bases from V and 10 bases from J, with 19 bases in between. In DNA, the CDR3 is TGTGCCAGTAGAGGTGCGGGGGGCGCGGAGTCACCCCTCCACTTT. Amino acid sequence: CASRGAGGAESPLHF. Filled out from reference TRBV19 and TRBJ1-6, the complete variable domain reads DGGITQSPKYLFRKEGQNVTLSCEQNLNHDAMYWYRQDPGQGLRLIYYSQIVNDFQKGDIAEGYSVSREKKESFPLTVTSAQKNPTAFYLCASRGAGGAESPLHFGNGTRLTVT.

This chain links TRBV4-1 with TRBJ2-4, with TRBD2 matching over 8 bases. The junction had 6 bases not matched to a gene; V was cut back by 2 bases and J by 9 bases. The length of the CDR3 is 14 residues. Germline-derived CDR1 and CDR2 are MGHRA and YSYEKL. DNA of the CDR3: TGCGCCAGCAGCCAACCCGGGAGGGCCCGCATTCAGTACTTC. Translating it yields CASSQPGRARIQYF.

The rearrangement uses TRBV4-1 and TRBJ2-7, with D possibly matching TRBD1 (6 bases). Looked up from germline, CDR1 is MGHRA and CDR2 is YSYEKL. Trimming left V 1 base short and J 7 bases short, with 14 bases between. There are 14 residues in the CDR3. The CDR3 DNA reads TGCGCCAGCAGCCAAGTACAGGGAGTAAGGGAGCAGTACTTC. This codes for CASSQVQGVREQYF.

A single count supports this clone. The CDR3 reads CASSFRADWRGYTF. The CDR3 nucleotides are TGTGCCAGCAGTTTCCGGGCCGACTGGAGGGGCTACACCTTC. The chain links TRBV28 to TRBJ1-2; D not certain. V dropped 3 bases and J dropped 8 bases, with 16 bases sitting between them. The germline V gene has CDR1 MDHEN and CDR2 SYDVKM. The CDR3 covers 14 residues.

The V call is TRBV7-3, the J call TRBJ2-1; 7 nucleotides agree with TRBD2. The germline CDR1 and CDR2 sequences are SGHTA and FQGTGA. Unmatched junction bases numbered 7, after V lost 5 bases and J lost 9 bases. The CDR3 is 13 residues long. CDR3 sequence: CASSQNGEGEQFF. DNA for the CDR3: TGTGCCAGCAGCCAAAACGGGGAGGGTGAGCAGTTCTTC.

The rearrangement joins TRBV21-1 to TRBJ2-3; TRBD1 is the table's D call and was not checked against the DNA. TRBV21-1 is designated a pseudogene. The CDR3 is made up of 15 amino acids. The CDR3 DNA reads as TGTGCCAGCAGCACTGGACAGGGGGGTACAGATACGCAGTATTTT. Translating it yields CASSTGQGGTDTQYF.